The 26 T cell receptor beta chains listed next were all sequenced from one sample in a study of T cell responses to AZD1222 COVID-19 vaccine. Repertoires were generated with immunoSEQ multiplex PCR, while TCRdb's copy carries only in-frame clones and drops some. This table has approximately 170,000 clones, 75% to 90% appearing once. The specimen comprised peripheral blood, sampled on day 0 of AZD1222 vaccination. These receptors all come from an adult in good health.

The chain employs TRBV5-5 and TRBJ2-2; 7 nucleotides align to TRBD2. Trimming at V came to 0 bases and at J to 6 bases, leaving 11 bases not matched to a gene. This CDR3 contains 17 residues. CDR1 is SGHKS and CDR2 is YYEKEE in the germline V gene (reference sequence). The CDR3 reads CASSLGLAGEGPGELFF. In DNA, the CDR3 is TGTGCCAGCAGCTTGGGGTTGGCGGGGGAAGGGCCCGGGGAGCTGTTTTTT.

This chain uses TRBV18 with TRBJ2-7; D tentatively fits TRBD1 or TRBD2 (5 bases each). The CDR3 loop spans 14 amino acids. V was clipped by 3 bases and J by 0 bases, with 9 bases between them. CDR1 is KGHSH, CDR2 LQKENI, per germline. The CDR3 nucleotides are TGTGCCAGCTCACCTCGAGGGACCTCCTACGAGCAGTACTTC. Translated: CASSPRGTSYEQYF.

CDR3: CATSEYGEVGEKLFF. CDR3 DNA sequence: TGTGCCACCAGTGAATACGGGGAGGTCGGTGAAAAACTGTTTTTT. V is TRBV24-1 and J is TRBJ1-4; D is unclear. The CDR3 contains 15 residues. Looked up from germline, CDR1 is KGHDR and CDR2 is SFDVKD. Trimming removed 4 bases at V and 7 bases at J, with 15 bases between.

This chain connects TRBV29-1 to TRBJ2-1; 15 bases are a match to TRBD2. Germline loops: CDR1 SQVTM, CDR2 ANQGSEA. V was clipped by 4 bases and J by 2 bases; unmatched bases: 3. The CDR3 length is 16 residues. Here the CDR3 DNA reads TGCAGCGTTGGGACTAGCGGGGGGGCCCCCTACAATGAGCAGTTCTTC. It translates to CSVGTSGGAPYNEQFF.

This clone appeared a few times. The gene calls are TRBV3-1 (or the pseudogene TRBV3-2) and TRBJ2-3, with D unclear. The CDR3 consists of 17 residues. V was pared by 1 base and J by 1 base, with 15 bases between. In germline, CDR1 is LGHDT, CDR2 YNNKEL (reference sequence). The CDR3 sequence is CASSQGMSASRTDTQYF. The CDR3 DNA is TGTGCCAGCAGCCAAGGAATGAGCGCCTCTCGCACAGATACGCAGTATTTT.

V gene TRBV6-1 combines with J gene TRBJ2-2; D possibly matches TRBD1 or TRBD2 (5 bases each). The CDR3 consists of 14 residues. The germline gives CDR1 MNHNS, CDR2 SASEGT. Trimming removed 3 bases at V and 1 base at J, with 6 bases between. Here the CDR3 reads CASSEGENTGELFF. The CDR3 DNA reads as TGTGCCAGCAGTGAGGGGGAGAACACCGGGGAGCTGTTTTTT.

The chain is built from TRBV21-1 and TRBJ2-7; the listed D gene, TRBD1, was not tested against the DNA. TRBV21-1 is a pseudogene locus. The CDR3 is 16 amino acids. The CDR3 DNA follows: TGTGCCAGCAGCACACAAGGGACACAAAAAGCCTACGAGCAGTACTTC. Protein sequence: CASSTQGTQKAYEQYF.

The genes are TRBV5-5 and TRBJ2-7, with 8 bases that match TRBD1. V shed 0 bases and J 3 bases; nucleotides not matched to a gene: 14. CDR1 is SGHKS, CDR2 YYEKEE, per germline (reference sequence). The CDR3 is 18 amino acids. In DNA, the CDR3 is TGTGCCAGCAGCTTGGTCTCGGTTGATTGGACAGGGTACTACGAGCAGTACGTC. Protein product: CASSLVSVDWTGYYEQYV.

The chain joins TRBV7-8 to TRBJ1-1; no firm D call. Germline CDR1 SGHVS, CDR2 FQNEAQ. The V and J ends lost 1 base and 5 bases respectively, with 11 bases between them. The CDR3 totals 14 residues. The CDR3, as DNA: TGTGCCAGCAGCTTAGGTGTGTTCGTTACTGAAGCTTTCTTT. As protein: CASSLGVFVTEAFF.

The chain has TRBV19 and TRBJ2-1, with D perhaps TRBD1 (6 bases). Trimming left V 10 bases short and J 3 bases short, with 13 bases between. CDR3 length: 13 amino acids. CDR1 is LNHDA, CDR2 SQIVND, per germline (reference sequence). CDR3 amino acids: CATLGGYYNEQFF. In nucleotides, the CDR3 is TGTGCCACCCTAGGGGGTTACTACAATGAGCAGTTCTTC.

This sequence joins TRBV19 and TRBJ2-1, with 7 bases lining up with TRBD2. V shed 2 bases, J shed 6 bases, and the junction held 7 bases outside the gene matches. Germline V gene lookup returns CDR1 LNHDA and CDR2 SQIVND (reference sequence). This CDR3 contains 15 residues. Here the CDR3 DNA reads TGTGCCAGTAGTATAACGGGGGGTAATAGCAATGAGCAGTTCTTC. As protein: CASSITGGNSNEQFF.

The gene calls are TRBV20-1 and TRBJ2-3; TRBD1 is a possible D gene (6 bases). The V end lost 3 bases, the J end lost 0 bases, and 13 bases lay between the germline ends. CDR3 length: 15 residues. CDR1 and CDR2 (germline): DFQATT, SNEGSKA (reference sequence). CDR3 sequence reads: CSASGGYPSTDTQYF. CDR3 DNA: TGCAGTGCTAGTGGGGGCTACCCTAGCACAGATACGCAGTATTTT.

This clone was observed once. This chain's CDR3 is CASSVSDRGLGYEQYF. CDR3 nucleotide sequence: TGTGCCAGCAGCGTGTCCGACAGGGGGCTCGGCTACGAGCAGTACTTC. J is TRBJ2-7 and V is TRBV9, with 10 nucleotides matching TRBD1. The J segment lost 3 bases and the V segment lost 2 bases, leaving 8 bases of the junction unmatched. The CDR3 contains 16 residues. Germline V lookup: CDR1 SGDLS, CDR2 YYNGEE.

About this clone itself: The junction and the germline gene differ at one end; a read error may be behind it. V is TRBV5-6 and J is TRBJ1-6; weak D call: TRBD1 (5 bases). The CDR3 runs 14 residues. Germline CDR1 SGHDT, CDR2 YYEEEE. The CDR3 spells CASTLGGPDSPLHF. The CDR3 DNA sequence: TGTGCCAGCACCTTGGGGGGTCCAGATTCACCCCTCCACTTT.

The V gene is TRBV10-3, the J gene TRBJ2-3; D uncertain. V was shortened by 4 bases and J by 7 bases, with 9 bases between the two germline ends. This CDR3 has 12 residues. CDR1 ENHRY and CDR2 SYGVKD come from the germline V gene. The CDR3 is CAISGDSYTQYF. CDR3 nucleotides: TGTGCCATCAGTGGGGATTCGTATACGCAGTATTTT.

This chain connects TRBV19 to TRBJ1-5; no clear D gene. Germline lookup yields CDR1 LNHDA and CDR2 SQIVND (reference sequence). This CDR3 contains 12 residues. Trimming left V 7 bases short and J 3 bases short, with 7 bases between. CDR3 protein: CASNENNQPQHF. CDR3 nucleotide sequence: TGTGCCAGTAATGAGAACAATCAGCCCCAGCATTTT.

This CDR3 reads CASKFQGPSYEQYF. The CDR3 DNA sequence: TGTGCCAGCAAGTTTCAAGGACCATCCTACGAGCAGTACTTC. This chain links TRBV27 with TRBJ2-7; the D is unclear. Trimming stripped 7 bases from V and 1 base from J, with 14 bases between. CDR1 MNHEY and CDR2 SMNVEV come from the germline V gene (reference sequence). The length of the CDR3 is 14 residues.

This clone showed up just a few times. The chain recombines TRBV6-2 or TRBV6-3 with TRBJ2-7; D might be TRBD1 (7 bases). The CDR3 is 14 amino acids. Germline loops: CDR1 MNHEY, CDR2 SVGEGT. Trimming took 5 bases from V and 0 from J, leaving 11 bases between them. The CDR3 DNA follows: TGTGCCAGCAGTGCGGGACAGAGCTCCTACGAGCAGTACTTC. Translated, it gives CASSAGQSSYEQYF.

The gene calls are TRBV6-6 and TRBJ2-3; maybe TRBD2 (5 bases). CDR1 is MNHNY and CDR2 is SVGAGI in the germline V gene (reference sequence). Trimming shortened V by 8 bases and J by 6 bases, and 12 bases separated the two germline ends. The CDR3 loop spans 12 amino acids. The CDR3 protein is CASGESGDTQYF. CDR3 sequence (DNA): TGTGCCAGCGGGGAGAGTGGGGATACGCAGTATTTT.

The chain has TRBV5-6 and TRBJ2-7; 8 bases are a match to TRBD1. The CDR3 extends over 13 amino acids. J lost 2 bases, V lost 6 bases, and 4 bases had no gene match. The germline gives CDR1 SGHDT, CDR2 YYEEEE. CDR3 amino acids: CASTEQGAYEQYF. For the CDR3, the DNA is TGTGCCAGCACCGAACAGGGGGCCTACGAGCAGTACTTC.

The CDR3 loop reads CASNPTRGHTEAFF. The CDR3 DNA follows: TGTGCCAGCAACCCTACCCGGGGTCACACTGAAGCTTTCTTT. The J gene is TRBJ1-1, the V gene TRBV7-9; D remains unclear. Trimming pared 7 bases from V and 3 bases from J, leaving 15 bases between. CDR3 length equals 14 residues. CDR1 is SEHNR, CDR2 FQNEAQ, per germline (reference sequence).

The chain uses TRBV9 and TRBJ2-7; 8 bases are shared with TRBD1. This CDR3 spans 15 amino acids. CDR1 is SGDLS, CDR2 YYNGEE, per germline. V shed 4 bases and J 3 bases; nucleotides not matched to a gene: 9. CDR3 in DNA: TGTGCCAGCAGCCTAGGGACGACAGGGGACTACGAGCAGTACTTC. Translated, it gives CASSLGTTGDYEQYF.

This clone was detected a few times. V and J are TRBV19 and TRBJ1-1; 8 bases agree with TRBD1. V trimming: 5 bases; J trimming: 3 bases; junction bases outside the gene matches: 2. The CDR3 sequence is 13 residues long. CDR1 and CDR2 (germline): LNHDA, SQIVND (reference sequence). The CDR3 DNA is TGTGCCAGTAGTTTGGACAGGGACACTGAAGCTTTCTTT. This encodes CASSLDRDTEAFF.

The chain joins TRBV27 to TRBJ1-5, with D possibly being TRBD1 (5 bases). The CDR3 spans 15 residues. V shed 3 bases and J shed 4 bases, with 13 bases lying between them. In germline, CDR1 is MNHEY, CDR2 SMNVEV (reference sequence). CDR3 in DNA: TGTGCCAGCAGTTTCAGGGACGGAAGAAATCAGCCCCAGCATTTT. This sequence encodes CASSFRDGRNQPQHF.

This clone came up a few times. V is TRBV3-1 (or the pseudogene TRBV3-2) and J is TRBJ2-7; 7 bases align to TRBD1. Trimming removed 6 bases from V and 2 bases from J; junction bases left unmatched: 7. The V gene's germline CDR1 is LGHDT and CDR2 YNNKEL (reference sequence). The CDR3 is 14 amino acids. The CDR3 coding sequence is TGTGCCAGCAGATCGACCGGGACAGCCTACGAGCAGTACTTC. Amino acids: CASRSTGTAYEQYF.

The chain recombines TRBV7-2 with TRBJ1-6, with 9 bases aligning to TRBD1. V lost 5 bases, J lost 8 bases, and 4 bases stayed unmatched. This CDR3 region has 14 residues. Germline lookup yields CDR1 SGHTA and CDR2 FQGNSA. CDR3 in amino acids: CASSLQGAYSPLHF. In DNA form, the CDR3 reads TGTGCCAGCAGCCTACAGGGGGCTTATTCACCCCTCCACTTT.